A selection of T cell receptor beta chains follows, all from one sample in a study of T cell responses to AZD1222 COVID-19 vaccine. Only in-frame clones appear in the TCRdb table, and some are missing; sequencing was by immunoSEQ multiplex PCR. Of 95,000 to 110,000 clones listed, under 95% are singletons. The sample here was peripheral blood, taken on day 0 of AZD1222 vaccination. These TCRs come from an adult in good health. The CDR3 runs from the conserved cysteine through the conserved F or W. D genes are given only for firm matches. Some rows mark clone size as missing; the rest say once, few, many or name a class of expanded clone.

j_call clone_size d_call v_call cdr3_aa cdr3_nt
TRBJ1-1 . . TRBV5-1 CASRGASNTEAFF TGCGCCAGCAGGGGGGCCTCAAACACTGAAGCTTTCTTT
TRBJ1-1 . . TRBV2 CASIGANTEAFF TGTGCCAGCATCGGGGCGAACACTGAAGCTTTCTTT
TRBJ1-5 . . TRBV30 CAWSGGFGNQPQHF TGTGCCTGGAGCGGGGGATTTGGCAATCAGCCCCAGCATTTT
TRBJ1-6 . . TRBV18 CASSPDRNSPLHF TGTGCCAGCTCACCCGACAGGAATTCACCCCTCCACTTT
TRBJ1-2 . . TRBV10-3 CAISEPPDYGYTF TGTGCCATCAGTGAGCCCCCCGACTATGGCTACACCTTC
TRBJ1-1 few . TRBV2 CASRFDGVNEAFF TGTGCCAGCAGATTCGATGGGGTGAATGAAGCTTTCTTT
TRBJ2-1 . . TRBV4-1 CASSQAGVPYNEQFF TGCGCCAGCAGCCAAGCGGGGGTTCCATACAATGAGCAGTTCTTC
TRBJ1-5 . . TRBV6-5 CASASAAHQPQHF TGTGCCAGCGCCTCGGCGGCGCATCAGCCCCAGCATTTT
TRBJ1-4 . . TRBV12-5 CASGLPGEKLFF TGTGCTAGTGGGCTTCCGGGTGAAAAACTGTTTTTT
TRBJ2-4 . TRBD2 TRBV4-1 CASSPGTSGGPKNIQYF TGCGCCAGCAGCCCCGGGACTAGCGGGGGACCAAAAAACATTCAGTACTTC
TRBJ1-4 . . TRBV15 CATSRVDVRNEKLFF TGTGCCACCAGCAGAGTCGACGTCCGAAATGAAAAACTGTTTTTT
TRBJ2-3 . . TRBV10-3 CAINPSGNTDTQYF TGTGCCATCAATCCCAGCGGTAACACAGATACGCAGTATTTT
TRBJ2-3 . . TRBV19 CASSMSLAPSTDTQYF TGTGCCAGTAGTATGTCGCTAGCGCCTAGCACAGATACGCAGTATTTT
TRBJ2-1 . . TRBV7-7 CASSLASNNEQFF TGTGCCAGCAGCTTAGCTTCAAACAATGAGCAGTTCTTC
TRBJ1-1 . . TRBV28 CASWGVGNTEAFF TGTGCCAGCTGGGGGGTTGGGAACACTGAAGCTTTCTTT
TRBJ2-5 . TRBD2 TRBV6-5 CASSRGGGTQETQYF TGTGCCAGCAGTAGAGGCGGGGGGACCCAAGAGACCCAGTACTTC